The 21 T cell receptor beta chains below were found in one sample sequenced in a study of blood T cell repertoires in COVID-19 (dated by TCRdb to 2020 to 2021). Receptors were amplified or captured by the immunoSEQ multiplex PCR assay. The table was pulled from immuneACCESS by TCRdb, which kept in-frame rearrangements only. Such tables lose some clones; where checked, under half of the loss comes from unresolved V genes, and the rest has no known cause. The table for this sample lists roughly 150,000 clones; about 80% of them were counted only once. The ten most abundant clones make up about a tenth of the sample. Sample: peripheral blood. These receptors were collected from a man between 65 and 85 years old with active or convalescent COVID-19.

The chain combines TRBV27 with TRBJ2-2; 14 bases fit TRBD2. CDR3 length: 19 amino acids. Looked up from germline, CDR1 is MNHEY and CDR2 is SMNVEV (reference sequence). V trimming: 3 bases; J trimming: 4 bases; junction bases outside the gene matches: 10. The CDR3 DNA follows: TGTGCCAGCAGTTTCCATGGACTAGCGGGAGGTGGCGGCACCGGGGAGCTGTTTTTT. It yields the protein CASSFHGLAGGGGTGELFF.

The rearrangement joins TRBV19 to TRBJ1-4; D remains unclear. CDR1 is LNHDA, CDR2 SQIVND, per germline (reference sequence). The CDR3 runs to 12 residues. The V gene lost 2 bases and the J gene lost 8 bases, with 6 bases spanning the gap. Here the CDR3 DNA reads TGTGCCAGTAGTATAAGAGGAGAAAAACTGTTTTTT. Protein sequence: CASSIRGEKLFF.

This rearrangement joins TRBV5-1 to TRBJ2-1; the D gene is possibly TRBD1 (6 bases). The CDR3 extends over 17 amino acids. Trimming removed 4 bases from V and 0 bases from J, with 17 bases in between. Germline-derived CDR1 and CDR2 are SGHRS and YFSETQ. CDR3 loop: CASSRWTAYNSYNEQFF. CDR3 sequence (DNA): TGCGCCAGCAGCCGATGGACAGCTTATAACTCCTACAATGAGCAGTTCTTC.

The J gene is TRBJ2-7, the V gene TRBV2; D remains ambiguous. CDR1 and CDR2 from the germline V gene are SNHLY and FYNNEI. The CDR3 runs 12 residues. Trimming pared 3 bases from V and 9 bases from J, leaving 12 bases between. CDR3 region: CASSDVANGQYF. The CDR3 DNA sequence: TGTGCCAGCAGTGATGTTGCGAACGGGCAGTACTTC.

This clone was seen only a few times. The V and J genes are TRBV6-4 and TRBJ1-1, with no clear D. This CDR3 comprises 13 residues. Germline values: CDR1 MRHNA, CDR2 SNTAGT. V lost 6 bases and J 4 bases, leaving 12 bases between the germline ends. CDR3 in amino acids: CASSLTSTTEAFF. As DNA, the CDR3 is TGTGCCAGCAGCCTGACAAGCACCACTGAAGCTTTCTTT.

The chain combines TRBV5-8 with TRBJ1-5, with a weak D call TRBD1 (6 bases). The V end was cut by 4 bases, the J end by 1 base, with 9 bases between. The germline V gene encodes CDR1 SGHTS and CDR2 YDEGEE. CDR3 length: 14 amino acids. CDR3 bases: TGTGCCAGCAGCGGACAGCTGAGCAATCAGCCCCAGCATTTT. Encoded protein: CASSGQLSNQPQHF.

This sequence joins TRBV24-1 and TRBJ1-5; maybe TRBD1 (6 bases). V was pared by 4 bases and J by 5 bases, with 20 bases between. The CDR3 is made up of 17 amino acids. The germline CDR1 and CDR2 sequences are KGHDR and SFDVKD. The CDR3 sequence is CATSEFPGQTYHQPQHF. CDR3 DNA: TGTGCCACCAGTGAGTTCCCGGGACAAACGTACCATCAGCCCCAGCATTTT.

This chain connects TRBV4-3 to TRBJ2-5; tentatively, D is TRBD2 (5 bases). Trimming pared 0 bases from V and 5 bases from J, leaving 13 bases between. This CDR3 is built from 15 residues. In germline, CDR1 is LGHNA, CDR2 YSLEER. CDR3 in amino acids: CASSQDRLATETQYF. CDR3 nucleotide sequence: TGCGCCAGCAGCCAAGATCGGCTAGCAACGGAGACCCAGTACTTC.

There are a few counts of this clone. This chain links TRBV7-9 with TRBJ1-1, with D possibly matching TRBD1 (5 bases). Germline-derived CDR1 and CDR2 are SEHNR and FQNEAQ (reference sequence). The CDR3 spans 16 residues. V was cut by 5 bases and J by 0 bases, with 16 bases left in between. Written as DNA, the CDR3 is TGTGCCAGCAGCGCACCAGGGAGGTGGATGAACACTGAAGCTTTCTTT. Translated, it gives CASSAPGRWMNTEAFF.

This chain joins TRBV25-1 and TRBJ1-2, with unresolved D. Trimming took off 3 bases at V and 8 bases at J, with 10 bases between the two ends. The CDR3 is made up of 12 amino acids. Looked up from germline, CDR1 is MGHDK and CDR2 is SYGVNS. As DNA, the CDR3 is TGTGCCAGCAGTGACCTACCGTGGGGCTACACCTTC. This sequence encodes CASSDLPWGYTF.

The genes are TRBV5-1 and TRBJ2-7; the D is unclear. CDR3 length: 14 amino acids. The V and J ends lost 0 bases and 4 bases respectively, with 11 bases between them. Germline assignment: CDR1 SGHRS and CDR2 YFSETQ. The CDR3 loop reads CASSLEPRGYEQYF. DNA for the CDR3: TGCGCCAGCAGCTTGGAACCCCGAGGATACGAGCAGTACTTC.

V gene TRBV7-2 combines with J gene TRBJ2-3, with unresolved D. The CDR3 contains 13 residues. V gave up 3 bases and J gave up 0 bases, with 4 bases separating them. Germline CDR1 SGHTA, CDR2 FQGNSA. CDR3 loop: CASSLSSTDTQYF. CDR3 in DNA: TGTGCCAGCAGCTTGAGTAGCACAGATACGCAGTATTTT.

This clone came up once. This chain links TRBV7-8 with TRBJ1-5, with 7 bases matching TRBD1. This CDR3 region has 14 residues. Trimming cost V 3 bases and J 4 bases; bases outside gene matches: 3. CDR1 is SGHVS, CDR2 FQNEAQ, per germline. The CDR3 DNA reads TGTGCCAGCAGCTTCGGGGACAGAAATCAGCCCCAGCATTTT. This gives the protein CASSFGDRNQPQHF.

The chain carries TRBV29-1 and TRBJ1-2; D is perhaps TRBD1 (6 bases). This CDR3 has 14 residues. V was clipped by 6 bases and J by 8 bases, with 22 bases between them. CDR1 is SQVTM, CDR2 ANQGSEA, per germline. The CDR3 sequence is CSVYNPPGGEGYTF. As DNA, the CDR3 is TGCAGCGTATACAATCCCCCGGGGGGCGAGGGCTACACCTTC.

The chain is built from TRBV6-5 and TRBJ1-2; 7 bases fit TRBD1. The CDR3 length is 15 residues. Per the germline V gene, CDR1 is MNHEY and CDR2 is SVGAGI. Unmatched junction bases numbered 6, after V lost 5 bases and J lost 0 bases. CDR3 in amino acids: CASSTTTGTNYGYTF. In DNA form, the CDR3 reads TGTGCCAGCAGTACAACGACAGGGACTAACTATGGCTACACCTTC.

In DNA, the CDR3 is TGTGCCAGCAGCCACGGGACAGGGATGGGCTATGGCTACACCTTC. Translating it yields CASSHGTGMGYGYTF. The chain recombines TRBV3-1 (or the pseudogene TRBV3-2) with TRBJ1-2, with 9 nucleotides matching TRBD1. The CDR3 extends over 15 amino acids. The junction had 6 bases not matched to a gene; V was cut back by 3 bases and J by 4 bases. Germline V gene sequence: CDR1 LGHDT, CDR2 YNNKEL (reference sequence).

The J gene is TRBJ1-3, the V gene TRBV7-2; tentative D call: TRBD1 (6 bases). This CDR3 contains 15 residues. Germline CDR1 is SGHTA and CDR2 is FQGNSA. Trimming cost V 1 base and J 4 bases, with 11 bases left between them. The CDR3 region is CASSLEGGTGNTIYF. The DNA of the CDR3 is TGTGCCAGCAGCTTAGAAGGGGGAACCGGAAACACCATATATTTT.

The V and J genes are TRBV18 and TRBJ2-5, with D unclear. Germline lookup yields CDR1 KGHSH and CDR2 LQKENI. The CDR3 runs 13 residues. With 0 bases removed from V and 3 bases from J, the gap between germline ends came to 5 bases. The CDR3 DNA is TGTGCCAGCTCACCACCCAGCGAAGAGACCCAGTACTTC. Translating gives CASSPPSEETQYF.

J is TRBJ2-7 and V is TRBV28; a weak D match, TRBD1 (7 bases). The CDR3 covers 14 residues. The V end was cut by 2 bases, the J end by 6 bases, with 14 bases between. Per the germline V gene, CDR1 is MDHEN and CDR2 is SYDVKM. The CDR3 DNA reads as TGTGCCAGCAGTTTACAGGGGGGTCAGATCGAGCAGTACTTC. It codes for CASSLQGGQIEQYF.

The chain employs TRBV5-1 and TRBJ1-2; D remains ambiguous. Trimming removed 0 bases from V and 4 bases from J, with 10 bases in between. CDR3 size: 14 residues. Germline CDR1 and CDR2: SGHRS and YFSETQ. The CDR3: CASSLGRAGYGYTF. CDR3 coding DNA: TGCGCCAGCAGCTTGGGGAGGGCAGGCTATGGCTACACCTTC.

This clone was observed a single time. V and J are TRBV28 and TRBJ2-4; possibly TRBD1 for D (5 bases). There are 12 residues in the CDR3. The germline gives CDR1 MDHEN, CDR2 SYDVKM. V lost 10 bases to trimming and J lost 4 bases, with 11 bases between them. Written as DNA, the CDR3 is TGTGCCAATACGGACACGAAAAACATTCAGTACTTC. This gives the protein CANTDTKNIQYF. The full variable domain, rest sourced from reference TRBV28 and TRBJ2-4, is DVKVTQSSRYLVKRTGEKVFLECVQDMDHENMFWYRQDPGLGLRLIYFSYDVKMKEKGDIPEGYSVSREKKERFSLILESASTNQTSMYLCANTDTKNIQYFGAGTRLSVL.